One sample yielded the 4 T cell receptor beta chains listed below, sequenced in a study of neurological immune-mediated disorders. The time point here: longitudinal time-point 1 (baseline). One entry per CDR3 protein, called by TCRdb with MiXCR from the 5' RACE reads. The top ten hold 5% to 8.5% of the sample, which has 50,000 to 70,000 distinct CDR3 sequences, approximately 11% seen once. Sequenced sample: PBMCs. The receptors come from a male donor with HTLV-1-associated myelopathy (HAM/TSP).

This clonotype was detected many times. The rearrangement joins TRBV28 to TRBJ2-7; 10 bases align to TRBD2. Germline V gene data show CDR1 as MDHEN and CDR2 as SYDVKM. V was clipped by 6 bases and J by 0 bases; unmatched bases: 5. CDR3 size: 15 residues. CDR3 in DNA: TGTGCCAGCAGACAGACTAGCGGGTTCTCCTACGAGCAGTACTTC. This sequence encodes CASRQTSGFSYEQYF.

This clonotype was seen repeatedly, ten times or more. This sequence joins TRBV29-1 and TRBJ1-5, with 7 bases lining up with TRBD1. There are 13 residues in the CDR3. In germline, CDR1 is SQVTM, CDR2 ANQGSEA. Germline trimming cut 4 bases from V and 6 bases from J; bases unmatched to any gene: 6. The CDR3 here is CSVGTGAGQPQHF. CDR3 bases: TGCAGCGTTGGCACAGGGGCCGGTCAGCCCCAGCATTTT.

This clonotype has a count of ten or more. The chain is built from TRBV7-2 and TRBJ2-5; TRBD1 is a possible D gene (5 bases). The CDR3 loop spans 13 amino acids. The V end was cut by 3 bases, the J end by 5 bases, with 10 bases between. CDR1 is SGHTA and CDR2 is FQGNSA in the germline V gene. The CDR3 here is CASSFRAGETQYF. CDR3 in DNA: TGTGCCAGCAGCTTCAGGGCCGGGGAGACCCAGTACTTC.

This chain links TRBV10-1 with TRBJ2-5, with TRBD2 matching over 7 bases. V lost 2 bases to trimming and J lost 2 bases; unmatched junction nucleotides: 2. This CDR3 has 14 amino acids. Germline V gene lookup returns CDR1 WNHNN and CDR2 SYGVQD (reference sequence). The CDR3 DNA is TGCGCCAGCAGTGAGGGGGGGGAACAAGAGACCCAGTACTTC. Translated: CASSEGGEQETQYF.